One and the same sample provided the 27 T cell receptor beta chains below, sequenced in a study of blood T cells in healthy people across ages. Using a J-beta primer mix together with a sample-barcoded 5' primer, a second PCR was run for roughly 6 to 12 cycles. TCRdb re-called the 5' RACE reads with MiXCR, one entry per CDR3 protein. The top ten hold 7.7% of the sample, which has around 1.7 million distinct CDR3 sequences, roughly 28% seen once. Input material: blood. These receptors were taken from a woman between 25 and 40 years old in good health.

This clonotype was detected many times. The chain carries TRBV5-6 and TRBJ2-7; D unclear. The length of the CDR3 is 14 residues. Trimming stripped 5 bases from V and 3 bases from J, with 15 bases between. In germline, CDR1 is SGHDT, CDR2 YYEEEE. This CDR3 reads CASSLWTVDYEQYF. The CDR3 DNA is TGTGCCAGCAGTCTTTGGACGGTGGACTACGAGCAGTACTTC.

The table lists this clonotype with many counts. The chain links TRBV20-1 to TRBJ2-7; 11 bases map to TRBD2. Germline trimming cut 6 bases from V and 5 bases from J; bases unmatched to any gene: 6. The germline V gene encodes CDR1 DFQATT and CDR2 SNEGSKA (reference sequence). The CDR3 totals 13 residues. CDR3 sequence (DNA): TGCAGTGCGGGTACTAGCGGGAGCAACGAGCAGTACTTC. This codes for CSAGTSGSNEQYF.

In this sample, this clonotype turned up many times. The gene calls are TRBV7-2 and TRBJ1-2, with 7 bases lining up with TRBD1. The germline gives CDR1 SGHTA, CDR2 FQGNSA. V lost 1 base, J lost 4 bases, and 0 bases stayed unmatched. CDR3 length: 13 residues. CDR3 loop: CASSLDRGYGYTF. The CDR3 nucleotides read TGTGCCAGCAGCTTAGACAGGGGCTATGGCTACACCTTC.

This clonotype has ten or more counts. The rearrangement links TRBV20-1 to TRBJ2-3; 8 nucleotides align to TRBD2. Germline CDR1 reads DFQATT; CDR2 reads SNEGSKA (reference sequence). Trimming at V came to 6 bases and at J to 0 bases, leaving 8 bases not matched to a gene. The length of the CDR3 is 15 residues. Here the CDR3 DNA reads TGCAGTGCGGGCACTAGCGGACATAGCACAGATACGCAGTATTTT. It encodes CSAGTSGHSTDTQYF.

This clonotype was counted at least ten times. The junction shows a germline mismatch at one end, possibly a read error. V is TRBV3-1 and J is TRBJ2-3, with TRBD2 as a possible D gene (8 bases). The germline gives CDR1 LGHDT, CDR2 YNNKEL (reference sequence). The CDR3 is made up of 15 amino acids. The CDR3 DNA sequence: TGCGCCAGCAGCCAAGGGGGCGGGAGGACAGATACGCAGTATTTT. This codes for CASSQGGGRTDTQYF.

This clonotype has a count of ten or more. The chain is built from TRBV7-4 and TRBJ2-4, with a weak D call TRBD2 (5 bases). Germline values: CDR1 SGHVT, CDR2 SQSDAQ. This CDR3 spans 15 amino acids. The V and J ends lost 3 bases and 4 bases respectively, with 13 bases between them. The DNA of the CDR3 is TGTGCCAGCAGCTTGGCCCCCACTAGGAAAAACATTCAGTACTTC. It yields the protein CASSLAPTRKNIQYF.

The chain employs TRBV12-3 or TRBV12-4 and TRBJ1-5, with D perhaps TRBD1 (5 bases). The CDR3 length is 16 residues. V was trimmed by 6 bases and J by 2 bases, leaving 17 bases between them. Written as DNA, the CDR3 is TGTGCCAGCAGCCTTGGGGGAGGGAGCGGCAATCAGCCCCAGCATTTT. Translating it yields CASSLGGGSGNQPQHF.

The chain recombines TRBV7-3 with TRBJ2-5; weak D call: TRBD2 (5 bases). V was shortened by 8 bases and J by 5 bases, with 15 bases between the two germline ends. The CDR3 runs 13 residues. Germline loops: CDR1 SGHTA, CDR2 FQGTGA. CDR3 DNA: TGTGCCAGCGGAAGCTGCCGGGGTGAGACCCAGTACTTC. It specifies CASGSCRGETQYF. The full variable domain, completed using reference TRBV7-3 and TRBJ2-5, is GAGVSQTPSNKVTEKGKYVELRCDPISGHTALYWYRQSLGQGPEFLIYFQGTGAADDSGLPNDRFFAVRPEGSVSTLKIQRTERGDSAVYLCASGSCRGETQYFGPGTRLLVL.

On this clonotype: A clone one base away is much larger, so this may be a read error. This chain connects TRBV11-2 to TRBJ2-4, with D maybe TRBD1 (5 bases). Trimming removed 5 bases at V and 13 bases at J, with 18 bases between. The CDR3 contains 13 residues. The germline gives CDR1 SGHAT, CDR2 FQNNGV. The CDR3 sequence is CASSRDSLNEQYF. In DNA, the CDR3 is TGTGCCAGCAGCCGTGACAGTCTCAATGAGCAGTACTTC.

The chain is built from TRBV29-1 and TRBJ2-3, with D perhaps given as TRBD1 or TRBD2 (6 bases each). The V gene's germline CDR1 is SQVTM and CDR2 ANQGSEA. The ends were cut back, 3 bases at V and 1 base at J, with 11 bases in the middle. The CDR3 sequence is 14 residues long. This CDR3 reads CSVEGGTGTDTQYF. As DNA, the CDR3 is TGCAGCGTTGAGGGGGGCACGGGCACAGATACGCAGTATTTT.

This clonotype was seen a handful of times. This rearrangement joins TRBV7-2 to TRBJ1-1; 8 bases are a match to TRBD1. After removal of 5 bases from V and 10 bases from J, the junction contained 15 bases not matched to a gene. Germline CDR1 SGHTA, CDR2 FQGNSA. The CDR3 covers 15 residues. CDR3 sequence reads: CASSKPGTGNPGAFF. CDR3 nucleotide sequence: TGTGCCAGCAGCAAACCAGGGACAGGCAATCCTGGAGCTTTCTTT.

This clonotype was seen a few times. The rearrangement uses TRBV5-1 and TRBJ2-7; D remains ambiguous. Germline V gene data show CDR1 as SGHRS and CDR2 as YFSETQ. The CDR3 spans 17 residues. V was trimmed by 0 bases and J by 4 bases, leaving 20 bases between them. CDR3 residues: CASSLAGSGSPGYEQYF. For the CDR3, the DNA is TGCGCCAGCAGCTTGGCCGGATCCGGTTCCCCCGGATACGAGCAGTACTTC.

The V gene is TRBV18, the J gene TRBJ1-6; no firm D call. Trimming took 5 bases from V and 5 from J, leaving 13 bases between them. Germline V gene data show CDR1 as KGHSH and CDR2 as LQKENI. This CDR3 comprises 15 residues. The chain's CDR3 is CASSELEYDNSPLHF. CDR3 DNA sequence: TGTGCCAGCTCAGAATTGGAGTACGATAATTCACCCCTCCACTTT.

The chain has TRBV20-1 and TRBJ1-1; maybe TRBD1 (6 bases). From germline, CDR1 is DFQATT and CDR2 SNEGSKA (reference sequence). This CDR3 is 13 amino acids long. V was pared by 3 bases and J by 4 bases, with 12 bases between. CDR3 DNA: TGCAGTGCTAGGGGGGCCTGGGGCACTGAAGCTTTCTTT. Translating it yields CSARGAWGTEAFF.

This sequence joins TRBV2 and TRBJ1-2, with unresolved D. The ends were cut back, 7 bases at V and 4 bases at J, with 22 bases in the middle. The length of the CDR3 is 16 residues. Germline-derived CDR1 and CDR2 are SNHLY and FYNNEI. DNA of the CDR3: TGTGCCAGCACCCGATGGAAAGGACCGCTTATCTATGGCTACACCTTC. This gives the protein CASTRWKGPLIYGYTF.

The V and J genes are TRBV7-2 and TRBJ2-7; D is possibly TRBD1 (6 bases). Gene TRBJ2-5 matches the end of the DNA better, so the J call may be wrong. This CDR3 contains 15 residues. The germline V gene has CDR1 SGHTA and CDR2 FQGNSA. CDR3 sequence: CASSPRRGSQETQYF. The DNA for the CDR3 is TGTGCCAGCAGCCCCCGTAGGGGGAGCCAAGAGACCCAGTACTTC.

This clonotype was picked up many times. The rearrangement uses TRBV6-5 and TRBJ2-1; TRBD2 might be the D (6 bases). This CDR3 is built from 14 residues. Trimming removed 5 bases at V and 7 bases at J, with 15 bases between. In germline, CDR1 is MNHEY, CDR2 SVGAGI. The CDR3 reads CASSPRRGLNEQFF. The CDR3 DNA reads TGTGCCAGCAGTCCCCGGAGGGGATTAAATGAGCAGTTCTTC.

This clonotype was counted only a few times. The rearrangement joins TRBV28 to TRBJ1-5, with TRBD1 identical over 7 bases. This CDR3 is built from 13 residues. The V segment lost 8 bases and the J segment 7 bases; nucleotides outside the gene matches: 8. CDR1 and CDR2 (germline): MDHEN, SYDVKM. This CDR3 is CASLSDRDQPQHF. Written as DNA, the CDR3 is TGTGCCAGCCTAAGTGACAGGGACCAGCCCCAGCATTTT.

This clonotype was detected many times. The CDR3 is CASSPDLGEQFF. The CDR3 DNA reads TGTGCCAGCAGCCCGGATTTAGGGGAGCAGTTCTTC. V is TRBV12-3 or TRBV12-4 and J is TRBJ2-1; D is ambiguous. Trimming took off 6 bases at V and 10 bases at J, with 13 bases between the two ends. The CDR3 length is 12 residues.

This clonotype was observed at least ten times. This rearrangement joins TRBV29-1 to TRBJ1-2; D ambiguous. This CDR3 spans 11 amino acids. Germline values: CDR1 SQVTM, CDR2 ANQGSEA. The CDR3 bases are TGCAAGCGATCCCAAGGTCATGGCTACACCTTC. Its translation is CKRSQGHGYTF.

V gene TRBV6-1 combines with J gene TRBJ2-7, with TRBD1 as a possible D gene (8 bases). This CDR3 has 16 amino acids. V was cut by 0 bases and J by 7 bases, with 19 bases left in between. The germline gives CDR1 MNHNS, CDR2 SASEGT. CDR3 amino acids: CASSEAGGTGSGEQYF. The CDR3 nucleotides are TGTGCCAGCAGTGAAGCGGGGGGGACAGGATCTGGGGAGCAGTACTTC.

The rearrangement joins TRBV19 to TRBJ2-3, with TRBD1 identical over 9 bases. The CDR3 is 14 residues long. V shed 10 bases, J shed 4 bases, and the junction held 9 bases outside the gene matches. The germline gives CDR1 LNHDA, CDR2 SQIVND (reference sequence). The CDR3 region has the DNA TGTGCCACCTCCGGGACAGGGTTCGCAGATACGCAGTATTTT. Translated: CATSGTGFADTQYF.

To note about this clonotype: The junction does not match germline at one end; this may be a read error. The chain employs TRBV7-2 and TRBJ1-4; weak D call: TRBD1 (6 bases). The germline V gene has CDR1 SGHTA and CDR2 FQGNSA. The CDR3 is 13 amino acids. The CDR3 DNA reads as TGTGTCAGCAGCTTAGCAGGGGATGAAAAACTGTTTTTT. Translation: CVSSLAGDEKLFF.

This clonotype was seen once. This chain uses TRBV3-1 with TRBJ1-1; D perhaps matches TRBD1 (5 bases). V lost 2 bases and J lost 5, with 15 bases in between. Germline V gene sequence: CDR1 LGHDT, CDR2 YNNKEL (reference sequence). The CDR3 length is 15 residues. For the CDR3, the DNA is TGTGCCAGCAGCCAACGGCAAGGGAGGGGAACTGAAGCTTTCTTT. As protein: CASSQRQGRGTEAFF.

The rearrangement uses TRBV19 and TRBJ1-4; D unresolved. This CDR3 comprises 14 residues. Germline V lookup: CDR1 LNHDA, CDR2 SQIVND (reference sequence). V lost 6 bases and J lost 8, with 16 bases in between. As DNA, the CDR3 is TGTGCCAGTAGACCACGGGAGGCTAGGGAAAAACTGTTTTTT. It translates to CASRPREAREKLFF.

The chain combines TRBV3-1 with TRBJ2-5; TRBD2 is a possible D gene (5 bases). The CDR3 loop spans 16 amino acids. Germline V lookup: CDR1 LGHDT, CDR2 YNNKEL (reference sequence). V was trimmed by 3 bases and J by 5 bases, leaving 19 bases between them. This CDR3 reads CASSHQVGDRWETQYF. The CDR3 DNA reads as TGTGCCAGCAGCCACCAAGTCGGGGATCGATGGGAGACCCAGTACTTC.

This clonotype was detected only a few times. The gene calls are TRBV15 and TRBJ1-5; unclear D gene. The CDR3 spans 15 residues. Between the trimmed V and J ends, which lost 5 bases and 4 bases, there was a span of 15 bases. Germline V CDR1 and CDR2: LNHNV, YYDKDF (reference sequence). The CDR3 region is CATSGRALGNQPQHF. The DNA of the CDR3 is TGTGCCACCAGCGGCCGGGCCCTGGGGAATCAGCCCCAGCATTTT.